This T cell receptor beta chain originates from a study of shared clonotypes between healthy human individuals. Sequencing used immunoSEQ multiplex PCR; TCRdb keeps in-frame clones, though not all of them. The table shows over 850,000 clones, with about 84% occurring only once. This CDR3 is 13 amino acids long. The junction had 6 bases not matched to a gene; V was cut back by 3 bases and J by 10 bases. The germline CDR1 and CDR2 sequences are SNHLY and FYNNEI. This sequence originates from a young man in good health. Some clones in this sample may be carry-over from other donors' samples. The source material was memory CD4+ T cells from PBMCs. The sample's subset: CD45RA-negative fraction. The gene calls are TRBV2 and TRBJ2-1; 7 bases align to TRBD1. The CDR3 loop is CASSETGNREQFF. The CDR3 nucleotides read TGTGCCAGCAGTGAGACAGGGAACCGCGAGCAGTTCTTC.